Below are 21 T cell receptor beta chains sequenced from a single sample in a study of blood T cell repertoires in COVID-19. Profiling relied on immunoSEQ multiplex PCR, and the TCRdb table lists in-frame clones only, not all of them. Of some 300,000 clones in the sample, about 90% were seen once. Source material: peripheral blood. All receptors come from a woman aged 25 to 39 with COVID-19, enrolled during active disease.

V gene TRBV3-1 (or the pseudogene TRBV3-2) combines with J gene TRBJ2-3, with a tentative D call TRBD1 (5 bases). The CDR3 has 17 amino acids. V was trimmed by 4 bases and J by 3 bases, leaving 20 bases between them. Germline V gives CDR1 LGHDT, CDR2 YNNKEL (reference sequence). CDR3 protein: CASSRPPATAGTDTQYF. CDR3 nucleotides: TGTGCCAGCAGCCGACCTCCAGCCACAGCAGGGACAGATACGCAGTATTTT.

The chain combines TRBV18 with TRBJ1-1; the match to TRBD1 covers 8 bases. The V segment lost 0 bases and the J segment 3 bases; nucleotides outside the gene matches: 6. The CDR3 loop spans 16 amino acids. CDR1 KGHSH and CDR2 LQKENI come from the germline V gene. CDR3 in DNA: TGTGCCAGCTCACCACCGGGGGGACAGGATGACACTGAAGCTTTCTTT. Translating gives CASSPPGGQDDTEAFF.

The V gene is TRBV6-5, the J gene TRBJ2-7; D possibly corresponds to TRBD1 (6 bases). The germline gives CDR1 MNHEY, CDR2 SVGAGI. Trimming left V 5 bases short and J 7 bases short, with 12 bases between. The CDR3 contains 12 residues. CDR3 sequence: CASSHRVGEQYF. The CDR3 coding sequence is TGTGCCAGCAGTCACAGGGTGGGGGAGCAGTACTTC.

This chain connects TRBV2 to TRBJ1-6; the D gene is possibly TRBD1 (6 bases). The ends were cut back, 8 bases at V and 6 bases at J, with 8 bases in the middle. This CDR3 has 12 residues. Germline CDR1 SNHLY, CDR2 FYNNEI. Here the CDR3 reads CASGGPNSPLHF. CDR3 nucleotide sequence: TGTGCCAGCGGGGGCCCTAATTCACCCCTCCACTTT.

This chain uses TRBV27 with TRBJ1-2, with D unclear. Trimming cost V 1 base and J 6 bases, with 12 bases left between them. The CDR3 consists of 14 residues. In germline, CDR1 is MNHEY, CDR2 SMNVEV (reference sequence). As DNA, the CDR3 is TGTGCCAGCAGTTTATTGGCCGGGAGTAATGGCTACACCTTC. It encodes CASSLLAGSNGYTF.

The V and J genes are TRBV3-1 (or the pseudogene TRBV3-2) and TRBJ2-7, with D possibly being TRBD1 (5 bases). Germline V gene data show CDR1 as LGHDT and CDR2 as YNNKEL (reference sequence). The CDR3 loop spans 13 amino acids. V shed 6 bases and J shed 0 bases, with 9 bases lying between them. The CDR3: CASSLRGSYEQYF. The CDR3, as DNA: TGTGCCAGCAGTCTAAGGGGCTCCTACGAGCAGTACTTC.

V and J are TRBV9 and TRBJ2-2; 8 bases line up with TRBD1. J lost 7 bases, V lost 2 bases, and 4 bases had no gene match. The CDR3 runs to 14 residues. Germline values: CDR1 SGDLS, CDR2 YYNGEE. The CDR3 sequence is CASSVGQGIGELFF. The CDR3 bases are TGTGCCAGCAGCGTCGGACAGGGTATCGGGGAGCTGTTTTTT.

Only one count was recorded for this clone. The chain couples TRBV4-3 to TRBJ1-6; D ambiguous. Germline CDR1 is LGHNA and CDR2 is YSLEER. Trimming took off 3 bases at V and 8 bases at J, with 8 bases between the two ends. The CDR3 runs 13 residues. This chain's CDR3 is CASSHVRDSPLHF. The DNA of the CDR3 is TGCGCCAGCAGCCATGTCCGCGATTCACCCCTCCACTTT.

V and J are TRBV19 and TRBJ1-1; tentative D call: TRBD1 (5 bases). Trimming cost V 7 bases and J 4 bases, with 13 bases left between them. The V gene's germline CDR1 is LNHDA and CDR2 SQIVND (reference sequence). The CDR3 sequence is 13 residues long. This CDR3 reads CASISQGLTEAFF. For the CDR3, the DNA is TGTGCCAGTATATCCCAGGGACTCACTGAAGCTTTCTTT.

The chain links TRBV3-1 (or the pseudogene TRBV3-2) to TRBJ2-5; weak D call: TRBD2 (7 bases). Germline V lookup: CDR1 LGHDT, CDR2 YNNKEL (reference sequence). The V end lost 8 bases, the J end lost 4 bases, and 14 bases lay between the germline ends. This CDR3 region has 13 residues. CDR3 in DNA: TGTGCCAGCGGGGCGGGGGCCGGAGAGACCCAGTACTTC. It is translated as CASGAGAGETQYF.

The CDR3 loop is CASAGTYNEQFF. CDR3 DNA sequence: TGTGCCAGCGCGGGGACTTACAATGAGCAGTTCTTC. V and J are TRBV5-5 and TRBJ2-1, with D tentatively TRBD2 (6 bases). The V gene lost 7 bases and the J gene lost 4 bases, with 9 bases spanning the gap. The CDR3 sequence is 12 residues long. Looked up from germline, CDR1 is SGHKS and CDR2 is YYEKEE (reference sequence).

The CDR3 region is CASSPIWGDGGLGEQFF. The DNA of the CDR3 is TGTGCCAGCAGCCCCATCTGGGGGGACGGGGGTCTTGGGGAGCAGTTCTTC. The V and J genes are TRBV7-8 and TRBJ2-1, with D perhaps matching TRBD2 (6 bases). The germline gives CDR1 SGHVS, CDR2 FQNEAQ. Trimming left V 5 bases short and J 10 bases short, with 27 bases between. The CDR3 sequence is 17 residues long.

V is TRBV5-5 and J is TRBJ1-6; 7 bases match TRBD1. In germline, CDR1 is SGHKS, CDR2 YYEKEE (reference sequence). The V and J ends lost 4 bases and 0 bases, in that order; junction bases with no gene match: 4. The CDR3 length is 16 residues. CDR3 nucleotide sequence: TGTGCCAGCAGCCGACAGGGCAGCTCCTATAATTCACCCCTCCACTTT. Protein sequence: CASSRQGSSYNSPLHF.

This chain uses TRBV11-3 with TRBJ1-1; D ambiguous. The CDR3 runs 13 residues. Germline CDR1 and CDR2: SGHNT and YENEEA. The germline V and J ends were trimmed by 1 base and 4 bases, with 7 bases remaining between them. DNA for the CDR3: TGTGCCAGCAGCTTAGGTACGGTCACTGAAGCTTTCTTT. This encodes CASSLGTVTEAFF.

V is TRBV19 and J is TRBJ2-1, with D maybe TRBD1 (5 bases). This CDR3 has 17 residues. The germline CDR1 and CDR2 sequences are LNHDA and SQIVND (reference sequence). The V gene lost 6 bases and the J gene lost 4 bases, with 22 bases spanning the gap. The CDR3 sequence is CASSTLVAGPSYNEQFF. Here the CDR3 DNA reads TGTGCCAGTAGCACCCTCGTCGCAGGGCCTTCTTACAATGAGCAGTTCTTC. Based on the CDR3 plus reference TRBV19 and TRBJ2-1, the full variable domain is DGGITQSPKYLFRKEGQNVTLSCEQNLNHDAMYWYRQDPGQGLRLIYYSQIVNDFQKGDIAEGYSVSREKKESFPLTVTSAQKNPTAFYLCASSTLVAGPSYNEQFFGPGTRLTVL.

This clone was counted once. This sample also contains other DNA sequences that code for the same CDR3. The chain uses TRBV14 and TRBJ2-7; D unresolved. CDR3 length: 13 amino acids. Trimming took 3 bases from V and 2 from J, leaving 8 bases between them. Germline CDR1 reads SGHDN; CDR2 reads FVKESK. The CDR3 here is CASSQGQPYEQYF. The CDR3 DNA is TGTGCCAGCAGCCAGGGCCAGCCCTACGAGCAGTACTTC.

The chain has TRBV3-1 (or the pseudogene TRBV3-2) and TRBJ2-5; D unresolved. CDR3 size: 13 residues. Trimming removed 6 bases from V and 2 bases from J, with 10 bases in between. Germline CDR1 and CDR2: LGHDT and YNNKEL (reference sequence). The CDR3 DNA follows: TGTGCCAGCAGGGGCATGCTGCAAGAGACCCAGTACTTC. Translating it yields CASRGMLQETQYF.

The chain is built from TRBV9 and TRBJ2-2; TRBD2 matches 13 bases. This CDR3 is built from 17 residues. Unmatched junction bases numbered 6, after V lost 4 bases and J lost 3 bases. The germline V gene has CDR1 SGDLS and CDR2 YYNGEE. The CDR3 DNA sequence: TGTGCCAGCAGCCCCGGACTAGCGGGGGTCGACACCGGGGAGCTGTTTTTT. Amino acid sequence: CASSPGLAGVDTGELFF. Filled out from reference TRBV9 and TRBJ2-2, the complete variable domain reads DSGVTQTPKHLITATGQRVTLRCSPRSGDLSVYWYQQSLDQGLQFLIQYYNGEERAKGNILERFSAQQFPDLHSELNLSSLELGDSALYFCASSPGLAGVDTGELFFGEGSRLTVL.

The chain links TRBV5-8 to TRBJ1-5; 7 bases agree with TRBD1. Germline CDR1 and CDR2: SGHTS and YDEGEE. The length of the CDR3 is 15 residues. The J segment lost 4 bases and the V segment lost 6 bases, leaving 10 bases of the junction unmatched. The chain's CDR3 is CASTGTVLPNQPQHF. CDR3 nucleotide sequence: TGTGCCAGCACCGGGACAGTATTACCTAATCAGCCCCAGCATTTT.

V is TRBV11-2 and J is TRBJ1-6; D perhaps matches TRBD1 (5 bases). The CDR3 loop spans 15 amino acids. V lost 3 bases to trimming and J lost 9 bases, with 15 bases between them. Looked up from germline, CDR1 is SGHAT and CDR2 is FQNNGV. Here the CDR3 reads CASSFPDTTSSPLHF. As DNA, the CDR3 is TGTGCCAGCAGCTTCCCGGACACCACTTCTTCACCCCTCCACTTT. Using reference TRBV11-2 and TRBJ1-6 for the parts outside the CDR3, the full variable domain is EAGVAQSPRYKIIEKRQSVAFWCNPISGHATLYWYQQILGQGPKLLIQFQNNGVVDDSQLPKDRFSAERLKGVDSTLKIQPAKLEDSAVYLCASSFPDTTSSPLHFGNGTRLTVT.

The chain employs TRBV6-4 and TRBJ2-1; 15 bases agree with TRBD2. The CDR3 has 18 residues. Unmatched junction bases numbered 7, after V lost 1 base and J lost 6 bases. Germline-derived CDR1 and CDR2 are MRHNA and SNTAGT. The chain's CDR3 is CASSDCTGTSGGFNEQFF. The CDR3 coding sequence is TGTGCCAGCAGTGACTGTACCGGGACTAGCGGGGGGTTCAATGAGCAGTTCTTC.